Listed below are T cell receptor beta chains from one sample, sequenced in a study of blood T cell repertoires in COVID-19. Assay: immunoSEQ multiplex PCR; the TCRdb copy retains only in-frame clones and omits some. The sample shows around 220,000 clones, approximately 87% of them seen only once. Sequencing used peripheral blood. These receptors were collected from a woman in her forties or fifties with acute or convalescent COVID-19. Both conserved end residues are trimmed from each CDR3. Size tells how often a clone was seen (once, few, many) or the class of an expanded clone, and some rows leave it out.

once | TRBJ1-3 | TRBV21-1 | ASSADPCSGNTIY
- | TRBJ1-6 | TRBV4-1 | ASSQDYRDSPLH
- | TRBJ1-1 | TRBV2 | ASRADRDTEAF
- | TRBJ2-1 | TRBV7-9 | ASSLAQGAYNEQF
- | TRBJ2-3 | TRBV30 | AWSVLAYTQY
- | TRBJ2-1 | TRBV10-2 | ASGLGGSTYNEQF
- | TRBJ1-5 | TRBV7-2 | ASSLELRQPQH
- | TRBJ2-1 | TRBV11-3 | ASSLARQGGYEQF
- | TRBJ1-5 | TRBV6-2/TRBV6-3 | ASSYSGNKQAWDQPQH
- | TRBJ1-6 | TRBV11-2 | ASSPQGNSPLH
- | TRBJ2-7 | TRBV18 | ASSPLQGGSYEQY
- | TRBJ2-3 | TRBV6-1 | ASSGGNRGGADTQY
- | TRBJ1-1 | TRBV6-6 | ASSYSGRLAEAF
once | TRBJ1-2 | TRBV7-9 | ASSFHKQSNGYT
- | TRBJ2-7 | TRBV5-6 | ASSSGAGGGPGEQY
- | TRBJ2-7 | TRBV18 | ASSGQGSSYEQY
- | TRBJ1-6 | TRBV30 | AWSVKGAGVYSPLH
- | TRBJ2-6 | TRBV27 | ASSTRGQGLSGANVLT
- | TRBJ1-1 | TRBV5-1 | ASSYRGSNTEAF
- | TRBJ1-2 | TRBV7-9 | ASSPQGGPLNYGYT
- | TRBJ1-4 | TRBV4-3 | ASSRYGTVREKLF
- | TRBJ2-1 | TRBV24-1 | ATSDLPGLGNYNEQF
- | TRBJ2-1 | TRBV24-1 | ATSESRQGGTRDNEQF
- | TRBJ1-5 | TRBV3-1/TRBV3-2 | ASSQADRDWPQH
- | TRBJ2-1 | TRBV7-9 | ASSFHYATSSYNEQF
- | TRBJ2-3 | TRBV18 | ASSPQPPGVDTQY
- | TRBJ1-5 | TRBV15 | ATGRPGEYSGNQPQH
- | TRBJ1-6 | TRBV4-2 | ASSQAGNNSPLH
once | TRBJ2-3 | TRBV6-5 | ASSREGRADTQY
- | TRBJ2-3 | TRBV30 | AWSTARDSLSTDTQY
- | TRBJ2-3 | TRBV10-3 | AISVSVTDTQY
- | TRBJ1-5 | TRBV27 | ASSLSGRVGNQPQH
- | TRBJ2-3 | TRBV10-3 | AISETDRGPWPDTQY
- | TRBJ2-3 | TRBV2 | ASSKGANTDTQY
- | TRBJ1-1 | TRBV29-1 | SATRVSDTEAF
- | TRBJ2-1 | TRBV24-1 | ATGLAEGNYNEQF